This passage covers 4 T cell receptor beta chains from one sample sequenced in a study of CD8 T cells in ankylosing spondylitis. MiXCR, applied by TCRdb to the 5' RACE reads, yields one record per CDR3 protein. The table has 200,000 or so distinct CDR3 sequences, over 10% seen once. Sequenced input: blood, either unsorted or a sorted T cell fraction (not recorded which). Receptor source: a female donor with ankylosing spondylitis or in good health (not recorded which).

This clonotype was seen ten or more times. The rearrangement uses TRBV29-1 and TRBJ1-1; D is uncertain. Trimming removed 6 bases at V and 0 bases at J, with 11 bases between. The CDR3 loop spans 13 amino acids. The germline V gene has CDR1 SQVTM and CDR2 ANQGSEA. The CDR3 sequence is CSVQGRLNTEAFF. The DNA of the CDR3 is TGCAGCGTCCAAGGACGGCTGAACACTGAAGCTTTCTTT.

The chain employs TRBV19 and TRBJ2-2; D ambiguous. Germline V gene sequence: CDR1 LNHDA, CDR2 SQIVND (reference sequence). This CDR3 contains 16 residues. V lost 7 bases and J 2 bases, leaving 17 bases between the germline ends. CDR3 loop: CASTDPRTSNTGELFF. The CDR3 DNA sequence: TGTGCCAGTACCGACCCCCGAACAAGTAACACCGGGGAGCTGTTTTTT.

The gene calls are TRBV2 and TRBJ1-5; the D gene is possibly TRBD1 (5 bases). CDR1 SNHLY and CDR2 FYNNEI come from the germline V gene. Deletions cut 7 bases from V and 9 bases from J, with 16 bases between. The CDR3 sequence is 13 residues long. The CDR3 reads CASTQGEVGPQHF. The CDR3 DNA follows: TGTGCCAGCACCCAGGGCGAGGTTGGGCCCCAGCATTTT.

This clonotype was counted at least ten times. The chain employs TRBV20-1 and TRBJ1-1, with D possibly matching TRBD1 (5 bases). Trimming cost V 4 bases and J 3 bases, with 21 bases left between them. CDR3 length: 16 amino acids. Germline CDR1 is DFQATT and CDR2 is SNEGSKA (reference sequence). CDR3 DNA sequence: TGCAGTGCTAAAGCGGGGACGTTTACCTTCGACACTGAAGCTTTCTTT. It translates to CSAKAGTFTFDTEAFF.